The rows below give T cell receptor beta chains drawn from one sample of a study of T cells in Graves' hyperthyroidism and ophthalmopathy. TCRdb called the multiplex PCR reads again in MiXCR, with one record for every CDR3 protein. The data show about 320,000 distinct CDR3 sequences, with 15% to 20% seen just once and roughly 31% held by the top ten. The sequenced material came from blood. All receptors come from a man in his thirties or forties with Graves' hyperthyroidism. Both conserved end residues are part of each CDR3. D genes are given only for firm matches. The size entry is marked missing in some rows and otherwise reads once, few, many or a size class.

d_gene	j_gene	abundance	v_gene	CDR3aa	CDR3nt
TRBD2	TRBJ2-1	NA	TRBV5-5	CASSAWERGFSNEQFF	TGTGCCAGCAGCGCTTGGGAGCGGGGATTTTCCAATGAGCAGTTCTTC
TRBD1	TRBJ1-6	many	TRBV12-5	CASASGQGDSPLHF	TGTGCTAGTGCCTCGGGACAGGGTGACTCACCCCTCCACTTT
TRBD2	TRBJ2-1	few	TRBV7-3	CASSLSGRNNEQFF	TGTGCCAGCAGCCTCAGCGGGAGGAATAATGAGCAGTTCTTC
TRBD1	TRBJ1-4	many	TRBV3-1	CASSRSDRDVEKLFF	TGTGCCAGCAGCCGGTCGGACAGGGATGTTGAAAAACTGTTTTTT
TRBD2	TRBJ2-2	NA	TRBV5-1	CASSLGLAGDNTGELFF	TGCGCCAGCAGCTTAGGACTAGCGGGAGATAACACCGGGGAGCTGTTTTTT
TRBD2	TRBJ2-1	few	TRBV6-2/TRBV6-3	CASSYGASGRAYNEQFF	TGTGCCAGCAGTTACGGGGCTAGCGGGAGGGCCTACAATGAGCAGTTCTTC
NA	TRBJ1-1	once	TRBV20-1	CSAYTGGGRPGAFF	TGCAGTGCTTACACCGGGGGAGGAAGACCTGGAGCTTTCTTT
NA	TRBJ1-2	NA	TRBV19	CASIGRANYGYTF	TGTGCCAGTATAGGCAGGGCTAACTATGGCTACACCTTC
NA	TRBJ2-7	many	TRBV9	CASSVADHSSYEQYF	TGTGCCAGCAGCGTAGCGGACCACAGCTCCTACGAGCAGTACTTC
NA	TRBJ1-1	many	TRBV30	CAWSEQGTEAFF	TGTGCCTGGAGTGAGCAAGGCACTGAAGCTTTCTTT
NA	TRBJ1-5	NA	TRBV20-1	CSAQGLTNQPQHF	TGCAGTGCTCAGGGACTCACCAATCAGCCCCAGCATTTT
TRBD1	TRBJ2-7	NA	TRBV5-1	CASSSGQGAEQYF	TGTGCCAGCAGCTCCGGACAGGGCGCAGAGCAGTACTTC
TRBD1	TRBJ2-2	NA	TRBV6-6	CASSYSRSGGNTGELFF	TGTGCCAGCAGTTACTCTCGGTCAGGGGGCAACACCGGGGAGCTGTTTTTT
TRBD2	TRBJ2-2	many	TRBV6-4	CASQREVGTGELFF	TGTGCCAGCCAGCGGGAAGTAGGGACCGGGGAGCTGTTTTTT
NA	TRBJ1-4	few	TRBV10-3	CAISEAWPGDEKLFF	TGTGCCATCAGTGAGGCCTGGCCAGGTGACGAAAAACTGTTTTTT
TRBD1	TRBJ2-1	NA	TRBV5-4	CASSPRTGDHEQFF	TGTGCCAGCAGCCCCCGGACAGGGGATCATGAGCAGTTCTTC